This T cell receptor beta chain was profiled in a study of T cells in Graves' hyperthyroidism and ophthalmopathy. The CDR3 runs to 12 residues. The germline gives CDR1 ENHRY, CDR2 SYGVKD. Trimming removed 11 bases from V and 4 bases from J, with 15 bases in between. Together with thyroid ultrasound, orbital computed tomography, serum thyroxine and TRAb, clinical symptoms were used for diagnoses. This clonotype occurred a few times. Using RNA transcripts as the source, TCR beta CDR3 regions were amplified. A first-round RT-PCR of the TCR CDR3 used the HTBI primer set. One entry per CDR3 protein, called by TCRdb with MiXCR from the multiplex PCR reads. The sample carries 250,000 to 300,000 distinct CDR3 sequences, roughly 19% recorded once.

The V call is TRBV10-3, the J call TRBJ2-7; D assignment may be TRBD1 or TRBD2 (6 bases each). The TCR originated in a man in his fifties or sixties with Graves' ophthalmopathy. What was sequenced was blood. This chain's CDR3 is CAGGTIPYEQYF. The CDR3 nucleotides read TGTGCCGGGGGGACAATTCCTTACGAGCAGTACTTC.